Sequencing of this T cell receptor (beta chain) was carried out in a study of blood T cells in healthy people across ages (dated by TCRdb to between 2015 and 2017). Describing the broader study: In model experiments, template switching captured roughly one uniquely barcoded TCR beta cDNA molecule for every two T cells. Using deep sequencing normalized with unique cDNA molecular identifiers, the study measured how TCR beta repertoire diversity changes with age. The donors were split into four age groups: young (average 16 years), middle-aged (around 37), aged (roughly 65) and long-lived (roughly 77). Two additional independent replicas of 1 million unique cDNA reads from the same blood draw were analyzed for two donors (one aged 18 to 30 and one aged 80 or older). The research as a whole found: Compared with the aged group, the long-lived group had more naive CD4+ T cells, fewer expanded clones and increased TCR diversity, a pattern suggesting age selection. The CMV infection status of donors was not known, potentially confounding age-related changes in expanded clonotypes. Estimates of total diversity from one million sequenced T cells were regarded as lower bounds and underestimates. As age increased, observed TCR beta diversity per million T cells dropped in a roughly linear way, and a significant reduction was already evident by age 40. Conclusive comparison of naive and antigen-experienced compartments was prevented by the profiling of bulk unsorted PBMCs. A strong correlation was found between observed TCR beta diversity and the percentage of naive T cells measured by flow cytometry.

About this clonotype itself: Its binding antigen is unknown. Base quality data are lacking; no much larger clone is found one base away.

Systemically healthy Caucasian individuals from Russia, around 38 in total and aged about 6 to 100 years, were included as donors. About 10 milliliters of peripheral blood were collected from each donor into EDTA-treated Vacutainer tubes. Ficoll-Paque density-gradient centrifugation was used to isolate PBMCs, with at least 7 million obtained per sample. Total RNA, at least 5 micrograms per sample, was extracted from PBMCs with Trizol reagent. For every donor, flow cytometry on a PBMC aliquot measured the percentage of naive CD45RAhigh/CD27high T cells. The germline V gene (reference sequence) gives CDR1 as LGHDT and CDR2 as YNNKEL. The CDR3 goes from the cysteine to the phenylalanine over 17 residues. The entry retains the CDR3 DNA only, 51 bases that are in frame from base 1. The junction shows trimming of 3 bases on V and 5 bases on J, plus 22 bases between the germline ends. Libraries were constructed by 5' RACE. Sequencing was carried out with an Illumina HiSeq 2500. The second PCR ran for roughly 6 to 11 cycles and used a J-beta primer mix along with a sample-barcoded 5' primer. A template-switch 5' adaptor carrying 12 random nucleotides introduced a unique molecular identifier onto each TCR beta cDNA molecule. Each sample yielded at least 3 million CDR3-containing paired-end reads. First-strand cDNA was synthesized from all RNA with the Mint cDNA synthesis kit, primed by a TRBC-specific oligonucleotide. Following uracil-DNA glycosylase treatment, a first 18-cycle PCR with universal primers M1SS and BC2_uni_R was performed on all cDNA. As for how the authors treated the data: Normalization of each sample was performed by random selection of 1 million high-quality reads, each carrying a distinct molecular identifier. Instead of being binned into consensus sequences, reads that shared molecular identifiers were thrown out. CDR3 identification, clonotype clustering and error correction used MiTCR with a Q25 quality threshold and the strictest error-elimination algorithm. Lower-bound total TCR beta diversity was estimated with a nonparametric unseen species model using Euler transformation. TCRdb redid the processing of the public reads, applying fastp at Q25 and MiXCR, and retained in-frame beta chains. Every entry covers one CDR3 protein and lists the most common genes and DNA from its rows. For this entry, the V and J calls and clone size follow TCRdb and not the study's own pipeline. The sample has about 780,000 distinct CDR3 sequences on record, approximately 24% of them singletons. Clones ranked in the top ten supply 3% of the sample.

In addition, the sample was reused for a study of T cells of mothers and their children. The second paper states: Nine systemically healthy Caucasian individuals, comprising three mothers and their six children, were included as donors. cDNA synthesis consumed the entire amount of extracted RNA, loaded at approximately 1.6 ug RNA in each 15 ul reaction. In the second PCR, the M1S primer introduced both the sample barcodes and 2-4 random nucleotides. More than 8 million TCR beta CDR3 reads were obtained from each mother, and about 3 million reads were obtained from each child. TCR recombination output is similarly shaped by thymic selection in related and unrelated pairs, with a minor effect exerted by inherited differences. Normalized repertoire overlap was always found to be slightly, but never significantly, higher in related mother-child pairs than in unrelated mother-child pairs. No persistent microchimeric T cell clones were detected, at a sensitivity of 90 to 100 clones per million clonotypes. To look for features that set related mother-child pairs apart from unrelated individuals, the researchers ran deep NGS to compare the TCR beta repertoires of mothers and children. The mean age was around 40 +/- 4 years for the mothers and approximately 11 +/- 4 years for the children. After adapters were ligated using NEBNext reagents, the libraries underwent 100+100 nt paired-end sequencing on an Illumina HiSeq 2000. To prevent cross-contamination, the mother and child libraries were prepared one month apart and sequenced in separate runs. For each donor, between roughly 500,000 and 2,100,000 distinct TCR beta clonotypes were identified. Naive TCR beta clonotypes were estimated from low-frequency clonotypes matched to each donor's FACS-determined naive share, without sorting.

The rearranged chain carries TRBV3-1 and TRBJ2-5; the D segment cannot be called with confidence. The source material was blood. The origin of this receptor is a boy aged 5-17 years in good health. The sequenced DNA: TGTGCCAGCAGCCATTCGTTGACTGCCCCCGGGTGGGAGACCCAGTACTTC. It specifies CASSHSLTAPGWETQYF.